The clone carrying this T cell receptor beta chain has just a few counts. What it recognizes is unknown. This entry belongs to a study of cytomegalovirus exposure and HLA in healthy donors. Findings and caveats of the study: With further analysis later on, most CMV-associated TCR beta chains appeared HLA-restricted. Later on, a genetic analysis was performed. It linked a missense variant in DCLRE1C with V- and J-gene trimming of TCR beta.

60 Vbeta and 13 Jbeta primers were used in PCR. TCRdb's copy holds only in-frame clones and misses some; the assay was immunoSEQ multiplex PCR. In the table there are about 100,000 clones, around 82% of which are singletons. The sequenced sample consisted of PBMCs. The receptor comes from a woman aged 50 to 60 in good health and CMV-seropositive.

CDR3 loop: CASSRGNRVISQQYF. CDR3 nucleotide sequence: TGTGCCAGCAGTCGCGGGAACCGGGTCATATCCCAGCAGTACTTC. The V and J genes are TRBV25-1 and TRBJ2-7; D is perhaps TRBD2 (6 bases). CDR1 is MGHDK and CDR2 is SYGVNS in the germline V gene. CDR3 length equals 15 residues. Trimming took off 5 bases at V and 8 bases at J, with 22 bases between the two ends.